Listed here are 3 T cell receptor beta chains from one sample, sequenced in a study of CD8+ T cells in alopecia areata. Following extraction, RNA underwent reverse transcription to cDNA, which served as the sequencing template. Some clones are missing from TCRdb's copy, which holds only in-frame ones; the method was immunoSEQ multiplex PCR. Here the sample spans about 180,000 clones, about 63% being singletons. The specimen was CD4+ T cells sorted from blood, collected at week 0. The source is a human donor with alopecia areata.

This clone has just a few counts. The chain uses TRBV29-1 and TRBJ2-1; TRBD1 is a possible D gene (6 bases). Between the trimmed V and J ends, which lost 3 bases and 0 bases, there was a span of 15 bases. CDR1 is SQVTM, CDR2 ANQGSEA, per germline. CDR3 length equals 16 residues. CDR3 sequence reads: CSVEGFRGHSYNEQFF. Written as DNA, the CDR3 is TGCAGCGTTGAGGGATTCAGGGGCCACTCCTACAATGAGCAGTTCTTC.

This clone has just a few counts. This rearrangement joins TRBV29-1 to TRBJ2-5; 13 bases map to TRBD2. Germline lookup yields CDR1 SQVTM and CDR2 ANQGSEA. The length of the CDR3 is 16 residues. The trim removed 5 bases at V and 4 bases at J, leaving 10 bases unmatched. CDR3 coding DNA: TGCAGCGTTCCAAGGACTAGCGGGAGCCCGGGAGAGACCCAGTACTTC. It specifies CSVPRTSGSPGETQYF. The complete variable domain, with remaining parts taken from reference TRBV29-1 and TRBJ2-5, reads SAVISQKPSRDICQRGTSLTIQCQVDSQVTMMFWYRQQPGQSLTLIATANQGSEATYESGFVIDKFPISRPNLTFSTLTVSNMSPEDSSIYLCSVPRTSGSPGETQYFGPGTRLLVL.

A single count supports this clone. The chain joins TRBV5-1 to TRBJ2-5; D uncertain. Germline V gene data show CDR1 as SGHRS and CDR2 as YFSETQ. V lost 4 bases to trimming and J lost 5 bases, with 9 bases between them. The CDR3 extends over 12 amino acids. DNA for the CDR3: TGCGCCAGCAGCCCGGGTCGGGAGACCCAGTACTTC. Protein product: CASSPGRETQYF.